These 8 T cell receptor beta chains came from one sample sequenced in a study of beta chain features in type 1 diabetes. Regarding the study as a whole: Shorter TCRB CDR3s, moderately but significantly so, were found in Type 1 diabetes patients in all four CD4+ subsets.

Sequenced material consisted of expressed TCRB transcripts (all of the isolated RNA was reverse transcribed). Some clones are missing from TCRdb's copy, which holds only in-frame ones; the method was immunoSEQ multiplex PCR. The repertoire has 150,000 to 180,000 clones, about 9.3% of them found once; the top ten carry approximately 0.46%. Their recognized antigens are unknown. The specimen was central memory CD4+ T cells from blood. The receptors here all came from a man between 25 and 39 years old with type 1 diabetes.

This chain joins TRBV27 and TRBJ2-5, with 11 bases that match TRBD1. The germline V gene has CDR1 MNHEY and CDR2 SMNVEV (reference sequence). V dropped 5 bases and J dropped 6; count of bases not matched to a gene: 20. The CDR3 contains 19 residues. In DNA, the CDR3 is TGTGCCAGCAGTCGTATCGGGCGTAGAGGGACAGGGGGGAGGAAGACCCAGTACTTC. It yields the protein CASSRIGRRGTGGRKTQYF.

This clone was seen a few times. The genes are TRBV29-1 and TRBJ2-7; D is unresolved. Trimming took 7 bases from V and 0 from J, leaving 10 bases between them. Germline CDR1 SQVTM, CDR2 ANQGSEA. This CDR3 is 12 amino acids long. The CDR3 DNA follows: TGCAGCGGTCAGGTCAACTCCTACGAGCAGTACTTC. Translating gives CSGQVNSYEQYF.

V and J are TRBV27 and TRBJ2-7; 11 bases are shared with TRBD1. The germline gives CDR1 MNHEY, CDR2 SMNVEV (reference sequence). The CDR3 runs 14 residues. Trimming took 5 bases from V and 2 from J; bases not matched to a gene: 2. The DNA of the CDR3 is TGTGCCAGCAGTCAGGACAGGGGGCCCTACGAGCAGTACTTC. Translation gives CASSQDRGPYEQYF.

This clone was seen more than once but under ten times. V and J are TRBV6-6 and TRBJ1-5; D is possibly TRBD1 (6 bases). V was shortened by 5 bases and J by 5 bases, with 16 bases between the two germline ends. Looked up from germline, CDR1 is MNHNY and CDR2 is SVGAGI (reference sequence). The CDR3 is 15 amino acids. CDR3 loop: CASSPIRDMDQPQHF. CDR3 nucleotides: TGTGCCAGCAGTCCAATCCGGGACATGGATCAGCCCCAGCATTTT.

The gene calls are TRBV9 and TRBJ2-2, with 13 bases matching TRBD2. The CDR3 has 15 residues. Germline CDR1 SGDLS, CDR2 YYNGEE. V lost 3 bases, J lost 6 bases, and 2 bases stayed unmatched. The CDR3 DNA sequence: TGTGCCAGCAGCGCGACTAGCGGGAGGTCCGGGGAGCTGTTTTTT. Amino acids: CASSATSGRSGELFF.

This clone was recorded a few times. The V gene is TRBV6-6, the J gene TRBJ1-2; 7 nucleotides agree with TRBD1. Per the germline V gene, CDR1 is MNHNY and CDR2 is SVGAGI (reference sequence). V shed 6 bases, J shed 5 bases, and the junction held 6 bases outside the gene matches. There are 13 residues in the CDR3. The CDR3 loop is CASRGTAIYGYTF. For the CDR3, the DNA is TGTGCCAGCAGGGGGACAGCGATTTATGGCTACACCTTC.

The chain joins TRBV6-6 to TRBJ1-5; D not resolved. In germline, CDR1 is MNHNY, CDR2 SVGAGI (reference sequence). The CDR3 has 11 residues. The ends were cut back, 4 bases at V and 11 bases at J, with 9 bases in the middle. The CDR3 nucleotides read TGTGCCAGCAGTTCGCAGGTTGCCCAGCATTTT. Its protein is CASSSQVAQHF.

The chain employs TRBV30 and TRBJ2-7; 10 bases are shared with TRBD1. This CDR3 contains 18 residues. From germline, CDR1 is GTSNPN and CDR2 SVGIG (reference sequence). The V segment lost 2 bases and the J segment 6 bases; nucleotides outside the gene matches: 19. CDR3 coding DNA: TGTGCCTGGAGTCCTTCCCTGACGACCGGGACAGGGGAACTCGAGCAGTACTTC. It is translated as CAWSPSLTTGTGELEQYF.